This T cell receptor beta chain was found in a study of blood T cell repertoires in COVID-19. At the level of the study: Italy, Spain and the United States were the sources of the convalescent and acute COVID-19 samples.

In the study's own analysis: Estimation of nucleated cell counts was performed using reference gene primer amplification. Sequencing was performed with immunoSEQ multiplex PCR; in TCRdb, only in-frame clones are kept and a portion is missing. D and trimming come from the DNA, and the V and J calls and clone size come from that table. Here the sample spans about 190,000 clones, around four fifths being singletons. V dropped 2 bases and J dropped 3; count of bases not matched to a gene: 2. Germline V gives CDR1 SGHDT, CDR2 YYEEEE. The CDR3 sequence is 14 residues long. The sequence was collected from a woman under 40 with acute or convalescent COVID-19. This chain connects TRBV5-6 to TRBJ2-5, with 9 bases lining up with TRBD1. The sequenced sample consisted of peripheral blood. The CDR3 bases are TGTGCCAGCAGCTTTGGGACAGGGAAAGAGACCCAGTACTTC. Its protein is CASSFGTGKETQYF. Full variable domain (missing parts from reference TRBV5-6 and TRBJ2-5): DAGVTQSPTHLIKTRGQQVTLRCSPKSGHDTVSWYQQALGQGPQFIFQYYEEEERQRGNFPDRFSGHQFPNYSSELNVNALLLGDSALYLCASSFGTGKETQYFGPGTRLLVL.